Presented here are 7 T cell receptor beta chains from one specimen sequenced in a study of regulatory T cells in long-lasting Graves disease (dated by TCRdb to the early 2020s). The time point label corresponds to: newly diagnosed GD, antithyroid drugs for less than 3 months. RNA was extracted from PBMCs in TRIzol for both TCR sequencing and RNA sequencing. Library method: multiplex PCR. Sequencing was performed on an Illumina HiSeq 4000. TCR beta libraries were built with iRepertoire HTBI primers and Arm-PCR amplification of CDR3 regions. The public sequencing data were trimmed at Q25 with fastp and processed into clonotypes with MiXCR by TCRdb, which kept only in-frame beta chains. Rows merge per CDR3 protein into single entries with the most common DNA and genes. The sample table shows 560,000 or so distinct CDR3 sequences, and roughly 16% are seen once. The ten largest account for around 12% of the sample.

These same data were also listed under a study on T cells in Graves' hyperthyroidism and ophthalmopathy.

Here the sequenced sample was peripheral blood mononuclear cells (PBMCs), taken at new diagnosis, from a patient treated with antithyroid drugs. These receptors came from a young man with Graves disease. Donor details come from another sample of the same person, matched by shared clones.

The chain links TRBV20-1 to TRBJ1-6, with a possible D match to TRBD1 (5 bases). The germline V gene encodes CDR1 DFQATT and CDR2 SNEGSKA (reference sequence). The CDR3 length is 13 residues. V was clipped by 3 bases and J by 7 bases, with 10 bases between them. The CDR3 protein is CSASGTINSPLHF. For the CDR3, the DNA is TGCAGTGCTAGCGGGACCATCAATTCACCCCTCCACTTT.

This clonotype was counted only a few times. This could be a read error, since a much larger clone is one nucleotide away. The chain is built from TRBV28 and TRBJ2-5; 7 nucleotides align to TRBD1. Germline loops: CDR1 MDHEN, CDR2 SYDVKM. V lost 1 base to trimming and J lost 7 bases; unmatched junction nucleotides: 9. This CDR3 is 15 amino acids long. The CDR3 nucleotides read TGTGCCAGCAGTTTATATCAGGGGACAGAAGGGACCCAGTACTTC. Protein: CASSLYQGTEGTQYF.

This clonotype was seen ten or more times. The rearrangement uses TRBV18 and TRBJ1-1; no firm D call. The CDR3 covers 14 residues. From germline, CDR1 is KGHSH and CDR2 LQKENI. The V end was cut by 2 bases, the J end by 0 bases, with 7 bases between. CDR3 nucleotides: TGTGCCAGCTCACCAAACGGAATGAACACTGAAGCTTTCTTT. This codes for CASSPNGMNTEAFF.

Many counts were recorded for this clonotype. The chain carries TRBV11-1 and TRBJ2-7; maybe TRBD1 (5 bases). The V gene lost 4 bases and the J gene lost 3 bases, with 10 bases spanning the gap. The CDR3 is 13 amino acids. The germline CDR1 and CDR2 sequences are SGHAT and FQDESV (reference sequence). In nucleotides, the CDR3 is TGTGCCAGCAGCTCGATAGGGGTCTACGAGCAGTACTTC. Encoded protein: CASSSIGVYEQYF.

This clonotype was detected only a few times. The chain employs TRBV5-1 and TRBJ2-3; D unclear. The length of the CDR3 is 15 residues. In germline, CDR1 is SGHRS, CDR2 YFSETQ. V gave up 2 bases and J gave up 1 base, with 11 bases separating them. The CDR3 region has the DNA TGCGCCAGCAGCTTACAAGGGTCTCGCACAGATACGCAGTATTTT. Translating gives CASSLQGSRTDTQYF. Supplemented by reference TRBV5-1 and TRBJ2-3, the full variable domain reads KAGVTQTPRYLIKTRGQQVTLSCSPISGHRSVSWYQQTPGQGLQFLFEYFSETQRNKGNFPGRFSGRQFSNSRSEMNVSTLELGDSALYLCASSLQGSRTDTQYFGPGTRLTVL.

On this clonotype itself: A read error may account for a junction end that differs from germline. The CDR3 nucleotides read TGTGCCAGCAGGAAAAGGTTGAGTCCCTCCGACGAGCAGTACTTC. Translated, it gives CASRKRLSPSDEQYF. The chain has TRBV6-1 and TRBJ2-7; D gene unclear. CDR3 size: 15 residues. Germline-derived CDR1 and CDR2 are MNHNS and SASEGT.

V gene TRBV30 combines with J gene TRBJ2-5; 15 positions agree with TRBD2. Germline CDR1 GTSNPN, CDR2 SVGIG (reference sequence). CDR3 length equals 18 residues. V shed 3 bases, J shed 4 bases, and the junction held 12 bases outside the gene matches. In DNA, the CDR3 is TGTGCCTGGAGCAAAATACGGACTAGCGGGAGGGCGAGAGAGACCCAGTACTTC. Protein product: CAWSKIRTSGRARETQYF.